This TCR beta chain stems from a study of PD-1 blockade in mismatch repair-deficient tumors. Study-level background: Enrolled about 2013-2017, patients had progressing, pretreated mismatch repair-deficient cancers of approximately 13 types.

All patients were mismatch repair deficient, assessed by either PCR or immunohistochemistry. The TCR-sequenced patients were a few responders to pembrolizumab. Points from the study as a whole: Tumor-resident clones, often absent from pretreatment blood, expanded after pembrolizumab and then contracted.

Worth noting for this clone: Its target is not known.

Data came from immunoSEQ multiplex PCR; TCRdb stores just in-frame clones and leaves some out. Of 56,000 or so clones in the sample, approximately 78% were seen once. The CDR3 runs to 15 residues. V trimming: 0 bases; J trimming: 5 bases; junction bases outside the gene matches: 5. Germline values: CDR1 SGDLS, CDR2 YYNGEE. The chain couples TRBV9 to TRBJ2-1; the match to TRBD2 covers 7 bases. The origin of this receptor is an adult with mismatch repair-deficient cancer. This specimen consisted of peripheral blood, obtained 4 weeks after starting pembrolizumab. CDR3 in DNA: TGTGCCAGCAGCGTAGAAGGGAGGGCCGACAATGAGCAGTTCTTC. Translation gives CASSVEGRADNEQFF.